The rows below give T cell receptor beta chains drawn from one sample of a study of T cell responses to AZD1222 COVID-19 vaccine. Assay: immunoSEQ multiplex PCR; the TCRdb copy retains only in-frame clones and omits some. The repertoire includes about 83,000 clones, approximately 85% of them detected once, and about 9.5% sits in the top ten. The sequencing here drew on peripheral blood, taken on day 0 of AZD1222 vaccination. The receptors were gathered from an adult in good health. The CDR3 runs from the conserved cysteine through the conserved F or W. The D gene is left open where the match is weak. The size field is filled for only some rows; it gives once, few, many or a size class.

clone_size: .; j_call: TRBJ2-1; d_call: TRBD2; v_call: TRBV28; cdr3_nt: TGTGCCAGCAGCCTATGGGCCAGCGGGACCTCCTACAATGAGCAGTTCTTC; cdr3_aa: CASSLWASGTSYNEQFF
clone_size: .; j_call: TRBJ1-2; d_call: .; v_call: TRBV7-3; cdr3_nt: TGTGCCAGCAGCGGTCGGAACCAGGATGGCTACACCTTC; cdr3_aa: CASSGRNQDGYTF
clone_size: .; j_call: TRBJ2-1; d_call: .; v_call: TRBV19; cdr3_nt: TGTGCCAGTAACCAGAATCGTGGAAATGAGCAGTTCTTC; cdr3_aa: CASNQNRGNEQFF
clone_size: .; j_call: TRBJ2-2; d_call: .; v_call: TRBV5-1; cdr3_nt: TGCGCCAGCAGCTCCGTACCCGGCCCGATGGAGCTGTTTTTT; cdr3_aa: CASSSVPGPMELFF
clone_size: .; j_call: TRBJ1-1; d_call: TRBD1; v_call: TRBV7-8; cdr3_nt: TGTGCCAGCAGCCCATATACAGGGGAGAACACTGAAGCTTTCTTT; cdr3_aa: CASSPYTGENTEAFF
clone_size: .; j_call: TRBJ2-7; d_call: TRBD2; v_call: TRBV3-1/TRBV3-2; cdr3_nt: TGTGCCAGCAGCCTTAGGACTAGCGTAGGCGAGCAGTACTTC; cdr3_aa: CASSLRTSVGEQYF
clone_size: .; j_call: TRBJ2-1; d_call: .; v_call: TRBV9; cdr3_nt: TGTGCCAGCAGCGGAAGCTCCTACAATGAGCAGTTCTTC; cdr3_aa: CASSGSSYNEQFF
clone_size: .; j_call: TRBJ1-2; d_call: TRBD1; v_call: TRBV5-6; cdr3_nt: TGTGCCAGCAGCCTGGACAGGAAACTAAACTATGGCTACACCTTC; cdr3_aa: CASSLDRKLNYGYTF
clone_size: .; j_call: TRBJ2-6; d_call: .; v_call: TRBV7-3; cdr3_nt: TGTGCCAGCAGCCCGACAGGTCTCTGGGCCAACGTCCTGACTTTC; cdr3_aa: CASSPTGLWANVLTF
clone_size: .; j_call: TRBJ2-4; d_call: .; v_call: TRBV10-3; cdr3_nt: TGTGCCATCAGTGAGGTACAGGGAAACATTCAGTACTTC; cdr3_aa: CAISEVQGNIQYF
clone_size: few; j_call: TRBJ1-5; d_call: TRBD1; v_call: TRBV6-5; cdr3_nt: TGTGCCAGCAGTTGGACAGGGGGCGTTGATCAGCCCCAGCATTTT; cdr3_aa: CASSWTGGVDQPQHF
clone_size: once; j_call: TRBJ2-2; d_call: TRBD1; v_call: TRBV2; cdr3_nt: TGTGCCAGCAGTGAAAGGCCCTTTTTACAGGGGACGAACACCGGGGAGCTGTTTTTT; cdr3_aa: CASSERPFLQGTNTGELFF
clone_size: once; j_call: TRBJ2-1; d_call: .; v_call: TRBV12-3/TRBV12-4; cdr3_nt: TGTGCCAGCAGTTTAGCGGAAAACAATGAGCAGTTCTTC; cdr3_aa: CASSLAENNEQFF
clone_size: .; j_call: TRBJ1-1; d_call: .; v_call: TRBV5-1; cdr3_nt: TGCGCCAGCAGCGCACAGGGAGATCAGACTGAAGCTTTCTTT; cdr3_aa: CASSAQGDQTEAFF
clone_size: .; j_call: TRBJ1-1; d_call: .; v_call: TRBV30; cdr3_nt: TGTGCCTGGAGTCCACCTGTGGGCACTGAAGCTTTCTTT; cdr3_aa: CAWSPPVGTEAFF
clone_size: .; j_call: TRBJ1-1; d_call: .; v_call: TRBV5-1; cdr3_nt: TGCGCCAGCAGCTTGCCCTTTGGCAGCGAGCTGAACACTGAAGCTTTCTTT; cdr3_aa: CASSLPFGSELNTEAFF
clone_size: once; j_call: TRBJ2-7; d_call: .; v_call: TRBV28; cdr3_nt: TGTGCCAGCAGTTTGTTAGATGGACGGTACTACGAGCAGTACTTC; cdr3_aa: CASSLLDGRYYEQYF
clone_size: .; j_call: TRBJ1-1; d_call: .; v_call: TRBV5-1; cdr3_nt: TGCGCCAGCAGAGTTAATACAGGAGAAACTGAAGCTTTCTTT; cdr3_aa: CASRVNTGETEAFF
clone_size: .; j_call: TRBJ2-2; d_call: TRBD1; v_call: TRBV10-3; cdr3_nt: TGTGCCATCAGTGAGAAGGACAGGGTTGTCGTCGTCGGGGAGCTGTTTTTT; cdr3_aa: CAISEKDRVVVVGELFF
clone_size: .; j_call: TRBJ2-7; d_call: .; v_call: TRBV5-1; cdr3_nt: TGCGCCAGCAGCTCCGTCGGGGATCACTACGAGCAGTACTTC; cdr3_aa: CASSSVGDHYEQYF
clone_size: .; j_call: TRBJ2-3; d_call: .; v_call: TRBV5-6; cdr3_nt: TGTGCCAGCAGCTTGGTCGGGGGGCCTAGCACAGATACGCAGTATTTT; cdr3_aa: CASSLVGGPSTDTQYF
clone_size: once; j_call: TRBJ2-2; d_call: .; v_call: TRBV12-3/TRBV12-4; cdr3_nt: TGTGCCAGCAGTTTCACGGGGGAGCTGTTTTTT; cdr3_aa: CASSFTGELFF
clone_size: .; j_call: TRBJ2-3; d_call: TRBD2; v_call: TRBV5-1; cdr3_nt: TGCGCCAGCAGCTTGGGAGCGGGGGGCCGAGGTACGCAGTATTTT; cdr3_aa: CASSLGAGGRGTQYF
clone_size: few; j_call: TRBJ2-7; d_call: .; v_call: TRBV4-1; cdr3_nt: TGCGCCAGCAGCCAAGGCCTAGCGCCGAGCTCCTACGAGCAGTACTTC; cdr3_aa: CASSQGLAPSSYEQYF
clone_size: .; j_call: TRBJ1-1; d_call: .; v_call: TRBV6-5; cdr3_nt: TGTGCCAGCAGCCCGGGGTTCACTGAAGCTTTCTTT; cdr3_aa: CASSPGFTEAFF
clone_size: .; j_call: TRBJ2-5; d_call: TRBD1; v_call: TRBV11-2; cdr3_nt: TGTGCCAGCAGCCCCGGACAGGGGAAAGAGACCCAGTACTTC; cdr3_aa: CASSPGQGKETQYF
clone_size: .; j_call: TRBJ1-1; d_call: .; v_call: TRBV7-2; cdr3_nt: TGTGCCAGCAGCAAGACAGAAATGAACACTGAAGCTTTCTTT; cdr3_aa: CASSKTEMNTEAFF
clone_size: .; j_call: TRBJ1-4; d_call: TRBD1; v_call: TRBV30; cdr3_nt: TGTGCCTGGCAGACAGGGGAAGCTGAAAAACTGTTTTTT; cdr3_aa: CAWQTGEAEKLFF
clone_size: .; j_call: TRBJ2-7; d_call: TRBD2; v_call: TRBV27; cdr3_nt: TGTGCCAGCAGTTTCTCCGCTTCTAGCGGGAGGGCCTTTTTCTACGAGCAGTACTTC; cdr3_aa: CASSFSASSGRAFFYEQYF
clone_size: .; j_call: TRBJ2-3; d_call: .; v_call: TRBV7-3; cdr3_nt: TGTGCCAGCAAACCTAGCGGCACAGATACGCAGTATTTT; cdr3_aa: CASKPSGTDTQYF
clone_size: .; j_call: TRBJ2-7; d_call: TRBD2; v_call: TRBV3-1/TRBV3-2; cdr3_nt: TGTGCCAGCAGCCAACCGGGACTAGCGGGAGACGAGCAGTACTTC; cdr3_aa: CASSQPGLAGDEQYF
clone_size: few; j_call: TRBJ2-3; d_call: TRBD2; v_call: TRBV6-5; cdr3_nt: TGTGCCAGCAGTTACTCGACTAGCGGGGGATCAGATACGCAGTATTTT; cdr3_aa: CASSYSTSGGSDTQYF
clone_size: .; j_call: TRBJ2-7; d_call: TRBD1; v_call: TRBV7-9; cdr3_nt: TGTGCCAGCAGCTCCCGTCAACGGGACAGCTCCTACGAGCAGTACTTC; cdr3_aa: CASSSRQRDSSYEQYF
clone_size: .; j_call: TRBJ2-7; d_call: TRBD2; v_call: TRBV2; cdr3_nt: TGTGCCAGCAGCTTAGGCGGACTAGCGGTCTCCTACGAGCAGTACTTC; cdr3_aa: CASSLGGLAVSYEQYF
clone_size: .; j_call: TRBJ1-4; d_call: .; v_call: TRBV5-1; cdr3_nt: TGCGCCAGCAGCTTGGTAGGGGTCGAGGAAAAACTGTTTTTT; cdr3_aa: CASSLVGVEEKLFF
clone_size: .; j_call: TRBJ2-3; d_call: TRBD2; v_call: TRBV3-1/TRBV3-2; cdr3_nt: TGTGCCAGCAGCCAAGTTTTCGCGGGGGGGCGTGGAGATACGCAGTATTTT; cdr3_aa: CASSQVFAGGRGDTQYF
clone_size: .; j_call: TRBJ2-7; d_call: .; v_call: TRBV4-2; cdr3_nt: TGTGCCAGCAGCCAAGGCCTCAACGAGCAGTACTTC; cdr3_aa: CASSQGLNEQYF
clone_size: .; j_call: TRBJ2-7; d_call: .; v_call: TRBV3-1/TRBV3-2; cdr3_nt: TGTGCCAGCAGCCAAGAGAACAGGGAAAAGGGTGAGCAGTACTTC; cdr3_aa: CASSQENREKGEQYF
clone_size: .; j_call: TRBJ2-2; d_call: TRBD1; v_call: TRBV7-2; cdr3_nt: TGTGCCAGCAGCTTTCTGACAGGGTTCACCGGGGAGCTGTTTTTT; cdr3_aa: CASSFLTGFTGELFF
clone_size: .; j_call: TRBJ2-1; d_call: TRBD2; v_call: TRBV11-3; cdr3_nt: TGTGCCAGCAGCCGAACTAGCGGTAGCGTCAATGAGCAGTTCTTC; cdr3_aa: CASSRTSGSVNEQFF
clone_size: .; j_call: TRBJ1-4; d_call: TRBD1; v_call: TRBV5-1; cdr3_nt: TGCGCCAGCAGCGACCGACAGGGGGCCGCTGAAAAACTGTTTTTT; cdr3_aa: CASSDRQGAAEKLFF
clone_size: .; j_call: TRBJ2-2; d_call: .; v_call: TRBV4-1; cdr3_nt: TGCGCCTGCAGCCAAGCCCTGAGGACCGGGGAGCTGTTTTTT; cdr3_aa: CACSQALRTGELFF
clone_size: .; j_call: TRBJ1-2; d_call: TRBD1; v_call: TRBV19; cdr3_nt: TGTGCCAGTAGTAACCCGGGACAGGGGTTTGGCTACACCTTC; cdr3_aa: CASSNPGQGFGYTF
clone_size: .; j_call: TRBJ2-5; d_call: .; v_call: TRBV7-6; cdr3_nt: TGTGCCAGCAGCTTAATTCCAGAATCGGAGACCCAGTACTTC; cdr3_aa: CASSLIPESETQYF
clone_size: .; j_call: TRBJ1-2; d_call: TRBD1; v_call: TRBV27; cdr3_nt: TGTGCCAGCAGTTCCCGGGACAGCAACTATGGCTACACCTTC; cdr3_aa: CASSSRDSNYGYTF